This TCR beta chain derives from a study of cytomegalovirus exposure and HLA in healthy donors. Concerning this clone: Its target is not known.

Researchers ran the PCR with 60 Vbeta and 13 Jbeta primers. TCRdb's copy holds only in-frame clones and misses some; the assay was immunoSEQ multiplex PCR. The sample contains 150,000 to 200,000 clones, roughly 80% of which appear only once. The CDR3 runs to 14 residues. The J segment lost 6 bases and the V segment lost 4 bases, leaving 3 bases of the junction unmatched. Germline CDR1 reads SGHDT; CDR2 reads YYEEEE. Study-level findings and limits: V- and J-gene trimming of TCR beta was linked (in a later analysis) to a missense DCLRE1C variant.

The chain recombines TRBV5-6 with TRBJ1-4; 10 nucleotides agree with TRBD1. The sequence derives from a male donor in good health and CMV-seronegative. Source material: PBMCs. CDR3 DNA: TGTGCCAGCAGCACCGGGACAGGGGATGAAAAACTGTTTTTT. It encodes CASSTGTGDEKLFF.